A selection of T cell receptor beta chains follows, all from one sample in a study of TIL therapy for anti-PD-1-resistant metastatic lung cancer. The assay was immunoSEQ multiplex PCR, and TCRdb's table has in-frame clones only and misses some. Of about 59,000 clones in the sample, more than 60% were seen once. Material: blood, obtained at baseline. Receptor source: a person between 25 and 79 years old with non-small cell lung cancer. Both conserved end residues are part of each CDR3. D genes are given only for firm matches. Some rows have no size entry. The others give once, few or many, or a class for an expanded clone.

J | D | size | V | DNA | CDR3
TRBJ1-1 | . | . | TRBV7-8 | TGTGCCAGCAGCTTATTTTCGGGGTTAAACACTGAAGCTTTCTTT | CASSLFSGLNTEAFF
TRBJ1-2 | TRBD1 | . | TRBV5-8 | TGTGCCAGCAGCTTGTACAGGGGGCGTTCCTATGGCTACACCTTC | CASSLYRGRSYGYTF
TRBJ1-1 | . | . | TRBV7-2 | TGTGCCAGCAGCTTAGCACAGGTCACTGAAGCTTTCTTT | CASSLAQVTEAFF
TRBJ2-6 | TRBD1 | . | TRBV5-1 | TGCGCCAGCAGCCCGGGGGACAGGGGTTTCTCTGGGGCCAACGTCCTGACTTTC | CASSPGDRGFSGANVLTF
TRBJ1-1 | . | . | TRBV9 | TGTGCCAGCAGCGTAGAGAGGGGTACTGAAGCTTTCTTT | CASSVERGTEAFF
TRBJ1-1 | . | . | TRBV18 | TGTGCCAGCTCACCGACTGGATCGAACACTGAAGCTTTCTTT | CASSPTGSNTEAFF
TRBJ2-3 | TRBD2 | . | TRBV7-2 | TGTGCCAGCAGCTTATCTAGCGGGGGTGGTACGCAGTATTTT | CASSLSSGGGTQYF
TRBJ1-1 | . | few | TRBV2 | TGTGCCAGCAGTCTCATCGGGGGCAGCACTGAAGCTTTCTTT | CASSLIGGSTEAFF
TRBJ2-5 | . | . | TRBV13 | TGTGCCAGCAGCTTCCAGGGCGCGGGAGAGACCCAGTACTTC | CASSFQGAGETQYF
TRBJ1-4 | TRBD1 | . | TRBV7-9 | TGTGCCAGCAGCTTACGGTTAGGGACAGGGGTTGAAAAACTGTTTTTT | CASSLRLGTGVEKLFF
TRBJ1-1 | . | . | TRBV14 | TGTGCCAGCAGCCTTGTCGGTGAGGTAAACACTGAAGCTTTCTTT | CASSLVGEVNTEAFF
TRBJ2-3 | . | once | TRBV13 | TGTGCCAGCAGCCTCAGGAGCGGATACACAGATACGCAGTATTTT | CASSLRSGYTDTQYF
TRBJ2-3 | TRBD2 | . | TRBV29-1 | TGCAGCGTTGAATCGAGGGCGGGAGGGCCCACAGATACGCAGTATTTT | CSVESRAGGPTDTQYF
TRBJ2-5 | . | . | TRBV7-9 | TGTGCCAGCAGCTTATGGTTAAGACAGCAAGAGACCCAGTACTTC | CASSLWLRQQETQYF
TRBJ2-2 | . | . | TRBV7-6 | TGTGCCAGCAGCTTTCAGGGCGGGGAGCTGTTTTTT | CASSFQGGELFF
TRBJ1-5 | TRBD1 | . | TRBV19 | TGTGCCAGTTCCCCAGGGGGGTATAGCAATCAGCCCCAGCATTTT | CASSPGGYSNQPQHF
TRBJ1-2 | . | few | TRBV6-5 | TGTGCCAGCAGTTACTCGATGAGGAACTATGGCTACACCTTC | CASSYSMRNYGYTF
TRBJ2-7 | . | few | TRBV5-4 | TGTGCCAGCAGCTTGCAGGGCCTTCCCGAGCAGTACTTC | CASSLQGLPEQYF
TRBJ2-7 | . | . | TRBV13 | TGTGCCAGCAGCACCCGATCCTCCTACGAGCAGTACTTC | CASSTRSSYEQYF
TRBJ2-5 | . | . | TRBV29-1 | TGCAGCGTTGGGTTCCGGGGAGAGACCCAGTACTTC | CSVGFRGETQYF
TRBJ1-4 | . | . | TRBV30 | TGTGCCTGGAAAAAGGACCCTCGGAATGAAAAACTGTTTTTT | CAWKKDPRNEKLFF
TRBJ1-6 | . | few | TRBV27 | TGTGCCAGCAGTTGGGGGCAGAATTCACCCCTCCACTTT | CASSWGQNSPLHF
TRBJ2-1 | TRBD2 | once | TRBV11-1 | TGTGCCAGCAGCTCAGGGGAAAGCGGGAGGTTGTACAATGAGCAGTTCTTC | CASSSGESGRLYNEQFF
TRBJ1-1 | . | . | TRBV6-1 | TGTGCCAGCTGGACAGCTCAGAGCACTGAAGCTTTCTTT | CASWTAQSTEAFF
TRBJ1-1 | TRBD1 | . | TRBV7-6 | TGTGCCAGCAGCTTATATGGGACAGGGGACCTCACTGAAGCTTTCTTT | CASSLYGTGDLTEAFF
TRBJ2-1 | TRBD2 | . | TRBV4-2 | TGTGCCAGCAGCCAAGTGGGACTAGCGGGGGGTCCTAGCTCCTACAATGAGCAGTTCTTC | CASSQVGLAGGPSSYNEQFF
TRBJ1-2 | . | few | TRBV5-1 | TGCGCCAGCAGCTTGGGGCAAGCTAACTATGGCTACACCTTC | CASSLGQANYGYTF
TRBJ2-3 | TRBD2 | . | TRBV30 | TGTGCCTGGAGACTAGCGGCCACAGATACGCAGTATTTT | CAWRLAATDTQYF
TRBJ2-1 | TRBD2 | . | TRBV5-6 | TGTGCCAGCAGCTGGGGGACTAGCGGGAGGGACGGGCAGTTCTTC | CASSWGTSGRDGQFF
TRBJ1-5 | . | . | TRBV10-3 | TGTGCCATCAATGTTCGGGGGAACAATCAGCCCCAGCATTTT | CAINVRGNNQPQHF
TRBJ2-5 | . | . | TRBV25-1 | TGTGCCAGCAGTGACCCGTACCAAGAGACCCAGTACTTC | CASSDPYQETQYF